This TCR beta chain was recorded in a study of T cell repertoires in cytomegalovirus infection (dated by TCRdb to between 2018 and 2020). Some background on the complete study: Donor HLA type was relevant to the analysis, as public TCR beta signatures indicated carriage of CMV infection together with the matching HLA type.

Reads for this sample came from an Illumina HiSeq 1500. In TCRdb, the public reads were trimmed at Q25 with fastp and aligned with MiXCR, with productive beta chains retained. Every distinct CDR3 protein forms one entry, paired with its most common genes and DNA. Within this sample are 68,000 or so distinct CDR3 sequences, with under 25% of them counted one time only. Of the sample, over 70% falls within the top ten clones. This clonotype was counted a few times. This receptor's antigen is unknown. No base quality values were provided; no much bigger clone lies one nucleotide off. What the work shows at the level of the full study, not this receptor alone: The ex vivo response was dominated by HLA-C-restricted CMV-specific TCR beta clonotypes, which also provided the single most frequent clonotype in two of eight donors. In both this cohort and an independent cohort of a few hundred donors, the cumulative frequency of public TCR beta family members distinguished carriers of CMV infection plus the relevant HLA type.

The junction shows trimming of 3 bases on V and 2 bases on J, plus 16 bases between the germline ends. CDR1 and CDR2 are read off the germline V gene as SGDLS and YYNGEE. The CDR3 covers 16 residues, taking in both the cysteine and the phenylalanine. Solely the CDR3 DNA is kept, with 48 bases framed from the first base. The sequence came from a human donor in good health (CMV status not recorded). Some clones in this sample may be carry-over from other donors' samples. Input material: PBMCs, sequenced either directly or after in vitro stimulation (not recorded which). The receptor chain draws on TRBV9 and TRBJ2-3; D gene: possibly TRBD2, on 6 matching bases. The CDR3 region reads CASSAPRDSPTDTQYF. The sequenced DNA is TGTGCCAGCAGCGCCCCCCGGGACTCCCCCACAGATACGCAGTATTTT.